This TCR beta chain emerged from a study of T cells in Graves' hyperthyroidism and ophthalmopathy. Overall study context: Peripheral blood was taken when the disease was first diagnosed, before any treatment began.

Amplification targeted TCR beta CDR3 regions from RNA transcripts. First-round RT-PCR with HTBI primers amplified the TCR CDR3 region. TCRdb re-derived calls from the multiplex PCR reads in MiXCR, one entry per CDR3 protein. The sample carries fewer than 250,000 distinct CDR3 sequences, about a sixth recorded once. Germline values: CDR1 SGHTA, CDR2 FQGNSA. Trimming removed 3 bases from V and 0 bases from J, with 15 bases in between. This CDR3 contains 17 residues. Under 3 months was the duration of disease in ophthalmopathy patients, who also had a Clinical Activity Score of at least 3 and a NOSPECS grade of at least 4. Diagnoses rested on clinical symptoms, serum thyroxine and TRAb, thyroid ultrasound and orbital computed tomography. This clonotype was seen at least ten times. Antigen: not known. The study, taken as a whole, reports: Ophthalmopathy and stable hyperthyroidism were separated by a 13 V-J model.

The chain recombines TRBV7-2 with TRBJ1-3, with a weak D call TRBD1 (6 bases). Sequencing was done on a sample of blood. The clonotype originates from a woman between 18 and 29 years old with Graves' ophthalmopathy. The CDR3 nucleotides are TGTGCCAGCAGCTTTAGTGGGGGCCCGTCCTCTGGAAACACCATATATTTT. Translating gives CASSFSGGPSSGNTIYF.